The 10 T cell receptor beta chains listed next were all sequenced from one sample in a study of early T cells in non-severe SARS-CoV-2 infection. One entry per CDR3 protein results from TCRdb running MiXCR on the 5' RACE reads. The sample records tens of thousands of distinct CDR3 sequences, about 12% being singletons. The specimen comprised whole blood, sampled at baseline. The receptors originated from an adult who was a healthcare worker with PCR-confirmed SARS-CoV-2 infection or an uninfected control (not recorded which). The donor label of this sample is uncertain.

This clonotype has a handful of counts. The CDR3 reads CATSDLDHQPQHF. The CDR3, as DNA: TGTGCCACCAGTGACCTGGATCATCAGCCCCAGCATTTT. The rearrangement uses TRBV24-1 and TRBJ1-5, with D unclear. V shed 4 bases and J shed 5 bases, with 8 bases lying between them. Per the germline V gene, CDR1 is KGHDR and CDR2 is SFDVKD. CDR3 size: 13 residues.

The chain has TRBV10-3 and TRBJ2-5; D is perhaps TRBD1 (5 bases). The CDR3 runs to 14 residues. CDR1 and CDR2 (germline): ENHRY, SYGVKD. Trimming left V 6 bases short and J 1 base short, with 12 bases between. CDR3 sequence reads: CAIRDTGGQETQYF. In DNA, the CDR3 is TGTGCCATCAGGGACACCGGCGGCCAAGAGACCCAGTACTTC.

This clonotype was counted ten times or more. This rearrangement joins TRBV18 to TRBJ2-2; perhaps D is TRBD1 or TRBD2 (6 bases each). V was cut by 3 bases and J by 4 bases, with 12 bases left in between. There are 15 residues in the CDR3. CDR1 and CDR2 (germline): KGHSH, LQKENI. DNA of the CDR3: TGTGCCAGCTCACCCGGGGGCGCGGTCACCGGGGAGCTGTTTTTT. This sequence encodes CASSPGGAVTGELFF.

This clonotype was detected only a few times. V usage is TRBV5-1 and J usage is TRBJ1-5; no firm D call. Germline V gene sequence: CDR1 SGHRS, CDR2 YFSETQ. The CDR3 extends over 12 amino acids. V was clipped by 0 bases and J by 9 bases, with 7 bases between them. CDR3 sequence (DNA): TGCGCCAGCAGCTTGGACCACGGGCCCCAGCATTTT. Translation gives CASSLDHGPQHF. Drawing the rest from reference TRBV5-1 and TRBJ1-5, the complete variable domain is KAGVTQTPRYLIKTRGQQVTLSCSPISGHRSVSWYQQTPGQGLQFLFEYFSETQRNKGNFPGRFSGRQFSNSRSEMNVSTLELGDSALYLCASSLDHGPQHFGDGTRLSIL.

V and J are TRBV7-2 and TRBJ1-1, with D uncertain. This CDR3 has 12 amino acids. Per the germline V gene, CDR1 is SGHTA and CDR2 is FQGNSA. V lost 4 bases, J lost 5 bases, and 8 bases lay in between. The CDR3 sequence is CASSYRDTEAFF. CDR3 DNA: TGTGCCAGCAGCTATAGGGATACTGAAGCTTTCTTT.

This clonotype showed up many times. The CDR3 reads CSARLGSNQPQHF. The CDR3 nucleotides are TGCAGTGCTAGGCTGGGGAGCAATCAGCCCCAGCATTTT. This chain connects TRBV20-1 to TRBJ1-5; D is ambiguous. Trimming left V 3 bases short and J 1 base short, with 7 bases between. The length of the CDR3 is 13 residues. CDR1 DFQATT and CDR2 SNEGSKA come from the germline V gene (reference sequence).

This sequence joins TRBV29-1 and TRBJ2-5; 7 bases fit TRBD1. CDR3 length: 13 residues. The trim removed 6 bases at V and 5 bases at J, leaving 9 bases unmatched. Germline V lookup: CDR1 SQVTM, CDR2 ANQGSEA. DNA for the CDR3: TGCAGCGTCGATGTGACAGGGTCGGAGACCCAGTACTTC. It specifies CSVDVTGSETQYF.

J is TRBJ2-3 and V is TRBV4-1; D unclear. Germline V gives CDR1 MGHRA, CDR2 YSYEKL. This CDR3 contains 15 residues. Trimming pared 0 bases from V and 4 bases from J, leaving 11 bases between. CDR3 bases: TGCGCCAGCAGCCAAGATGAGGCAGAATCAGATACGCAGTATTTT. Its translation: CASSQDEAESDTQYF.

This clonotype was recorded many times. The chain has TRBV12-3 or TRBV12-4 and TRBJ1-1; D unclear. The CDR3 covers 10 residues. V shed 2 bases and J shed 5 bases, with 0 bases lying between them. This CDR3 is CASSLTEAFF. DNA of the CDR3: TGTGCCAGCAGTTTAACTGAAGCTTTCTTT.

This sequence joins TRBV6-2 or TRBV6-3 and TRBJ1-2; D gene unclear. Germline V gene lookup returns CDR1 MNHEY and CDR2 SVGEGT. Trimming removed 2 bases at V and 8 bases at J, with 6 bases between. This CDR3 is built from 11 residues. In DNA form, the CDR3 reads TGTGCCAGCAGTTACATTGGCGGCTACACCTTC. Translating it yields CASSYIGGYTF.